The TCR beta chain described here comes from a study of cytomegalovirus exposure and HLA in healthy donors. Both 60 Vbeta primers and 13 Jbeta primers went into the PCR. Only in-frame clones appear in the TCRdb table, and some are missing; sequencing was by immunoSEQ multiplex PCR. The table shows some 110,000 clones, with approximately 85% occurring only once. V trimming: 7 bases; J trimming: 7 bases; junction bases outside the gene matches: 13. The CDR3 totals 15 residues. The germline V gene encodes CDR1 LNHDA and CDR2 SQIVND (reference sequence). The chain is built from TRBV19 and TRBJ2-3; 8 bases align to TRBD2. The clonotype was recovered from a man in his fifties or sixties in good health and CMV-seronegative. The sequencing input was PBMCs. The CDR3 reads CASTRGSGAGYTQYF. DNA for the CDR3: TGTGCCAGTACCAGGGGTAGCGGGGCCGGATATACGCAGTATTTT.